Below are 22 T cell receptor beta chains sequenced from a single sample in a study of T-cell memory formation after mild COVID-19. TCRdb analysed the 5' RACE reads with MiXCR anew, one entry per CDR3 protein. Of some 320,000 distinct CDR3 sequences in the sample, more than 15% were seen once. The sample was PBMCs or a T cell subset sorted from them (not recorded which). These TCRs come from a man aged 18-30 years who had mild COVID-19 (a few samples of this study predate the infection). Cell type and time point are not known.

This clonotype was detected only a few times. The rearrangement joins TRBV2 to TRBJ1-2; 8 bases match TRBD1. Germline lookup yields CDR1 SNHLY and CDR2 FYNNEI. The CDR3 has 14 residues. J lost 4 bases, V lost 5 bases, and 6 bases had no gene match. The CDR3 protein is CASSQYGTGYGYTF. The CDR3 nucleotides are TGTGCCAGCAGTCAGTACGGGACAGGCTATGGCTACACCTTC. The whole variable domain, remainder taken from reference TRBV2 and TRBJ1-2, is EPEVTQTPSHQVTQMGQEVILRCVPISNHLYFYWYRQILGQKVEFLVSFYNNEISEKSEIFDDQFSVERPDGSNFTLKIRSTKLEDSAMYFCASSQYGTGYGYTFGSGTRLTVV.

This clonotype showed up just a few times. The rearrangement joins TRBV18 to TRBJ2-1, with D perhaps TRBD1 (9 bases). With 6 bases removed from V and 7 bases from J, the gap between germline ends came to 31 bases. There are 19 residues in the CDR3. CDR1 KGHSH and CDR2 LQKENI come from the germline V gene. The CDR3 nucleotides are TGTGCCAGCTCGTCTACCGGGACAGGGTGGCTTGAGCGGGGGAATGAGCAGTTCTTC. Protein: CASSSTGTGWLERGNEQFF. The variable domain in full, with the rest retrieved from reference TRBV18 and TRBJ2-1, is NAGVMQNPRHLVRRRGQEARLRCSPMKGHSHVYWYRQLPEEGLKFMVYLQKENIIDESGMPKERFSAEFPKEGPSILRIQQVVRGDSAAYFCASSSTGTGWLERGNEQFFGPGTRLTVL.

The chain combines TRBV11-2 with TRBJ2-7; unclear D gene. This CDR3 region has 16 residues. Trimming left V 5 bases short and J 0 bases short, with 17 bases between. Germline CDR1 reads SGHAT; CDR2 reads FQNNGV. The CDR3 region has the DNA TGTGCCAGCAGCGGTGCTGGGATTTCGTACTCCTACGAGCAGTACGTC. Protein product: CASSGAGISYSYEQYV.

This clonotype came up many times. The J gene is TRBJ2-3, the V gene TRBV12-3 or TRBV12-4; perhaps TRBD2 as D (6 bases). Trimming shortened V by 0 bases and J by 3 bases, and 16 bases separated the two germline ends. The CDR3 has 17 residues. CDR3 DNA sequence: TGTGCCAGCAGTTTAGCGGGGTGGAGGGGCAATACAGATACGCAGTATTTT. This codes for CASSLAGWRGNTDTQYF.

This clonotype was seen repeatedly, ten times or more. The chain employs TRBV5-1 and TRBJ2-3; D gene unclear. The CDR3 sequence is 13 residues long. The V end lost 3 bases, the J end lost 0 bases, and 5 bases lay between the germline ends. CDR1 is SGHRS and CDR2 is YFSETQ in the germline V gene. CDR3 in amino acids: CASSSPSTDTQYF. In DNA form, the CDR3 reads TGCGCCAGCAGCTCACCTAGCACAGATACGCAGTATTTT.

This clonotype was observed many times. This rearrangement joins TRBV6-1 to TRBJ2-7; D may be TRBD2 (6 bases). CDR3 length: 15 residues. The V end lost 4 bases, the J end lost 2 bases, and 15 bases lay between the germline ends. Germline-derived CDR1 and CDR2 are MNHNS and SASEGT. CDR3: CASSGSVAATYEQYF. CDR3 bases: TGTGCCAGCAGTGGCTCGGTAGCGGCGACCTACGAGCAGTACTTC.

The chain uses TRBV20-1 and TRBJ2-2, with 9 bases that match TRBD2. The V and J ends lost 6 bases and 5 bases, in that order; junction bases with no gene match: 10. Germline assignment: CDR1 DFQATT and CDR2 SNEGSKA (reference sequence). The CDR3 consists of 15 residues. The CDR3, as DNA: TGCAGTGCCAGCGGCGGGGGGGCTGGTACCGGGGAGCTGTTTTTT. This translates into CSASGGGAGTGELFF.

Ten or more counts support this clonotype. V is TRBV7-7 and J is TRBJ2-1, with TRBD1 matching over 7 bases. The CDR3 has 14 residues. Germline lookup yields CDR1 SSHAT and CDR2 FNYEAQ (reference sequence). Germline trimming cut 5 bases from V and 6 bases from J; bases unmatched to any gene: 7. Here the CDR3 reads CASSRTGTTNEQFF. CDR3 DNA: TGTGCCAGCAGCCGGACAGGTACTACCAATGAGCAGTTCTTC.

The genes are TRBV9 and TRBJ2-1; 7 positions match TRBD2. Germline V gene sequence: CDR1 SGDLS, CDR2 YYNGEE. V was pared by 2 bases and J by 7 bases, with 9 bases of the junction left unmatched. The CDR3 length is 15 residues. CDR3 in DNA: TGTGCCAGCAGCGTCACTAGCGTAGGAGAGAATGAGCAGTTCTTC. This encodes CASSVTSVGENEQFF. Full variable domain (missing parts from reference TRBV9 and TRBJ2-1): DSGVTQTPKHLITATGQRVTLRCSPRSGDLSVYWYQQSLDQGLQFLIQYYNGEERAKGNILERFSAQQFPDLHSELNLSSLELGDSALYFCASSVTSVGENEQFFGPGTRLTVL.

This clonotype has just a few counts. Just one base apart from a much larger clone, this may be a read error. The chain recombines TRBV25-1 with TRBJ2-2, with a weak D call TRBD2 (6 bases). The germline V gene encodes CDR1 MGHDK and CDR2 SYGVNS. V lost 3 bases and J 5 bases, leaving 7 bases between the germline ends. The CDR3 runs 13 residues. The CDR3 is CASSDGGTGELFF. In DNA, the CDR3 is TGTGCCAGCAGTGACGGGGGAACCGGGGAGCTGTTTTTT.

The rearrangement links TRBV4-3 to TRBJ1-2, with unresolved D. V gave up 1 base and J gave up 4 bases, with 13 bases separating them. CDR1 is LGHNA, CDR2 YSLEER, per germline. The CDR3 contains 15 residues. CDR3 bases: TGCGCCAGCAGCCAAGGTCATGGGGTTTTCTATGGCTACACCTTC. Its translation is CASSQGHGVFYGYTF.

This clonotype has at least ten counts. The junction does not match germline at one end; this may be a read error. The chain is built from TRBV7-6 and TRBJ2-5; 9 positions agree with TRBD2. The germline V gene has CDR1 SGHVS and CDR2 FNYEAQ. The CDR3 contains 14 residues. Written as DNA, the CDR3 is TGTGCTAGCAGCTCGGGACTAGCTGGGGAGACCCAGTACTTC. Amino acids: CASSSGLAGETQYF.

This clonotype was seen only a few times. This chain uses TRBV20-1 with TRBJ1-5; maybe TRBD1 (6 bases). CDR1 DFQATT and CDR2 SNEGSKA come from the germline V gene (reference sequence). CDR3 length: 13 residues. Trimming cost V 5 bases and J 7 bases, with 15 bases left between them. The CDR3 loop reads CSASQGSGQPQHF. In nucleotides, the CDR3 is TGCAGTGCTTCACAGGGCTCCGGCCAGCCCCAGCATTTT.

The chain joins TRBV15 to TRBJ2-5; D is possibly TRBD1 (6 bases). Trimming shortened V by 1 base and J by 5 bases, and 17 bases separated the two germline ends. This CDR3 has 16 residues. Looked up from germline, CDR1 is LNHNV and CDR2 is YYDKDF (reference sequence). CDR3 amino acids: CATSRVRARGSETQYF. The CDR3 nucleotides read TGTGCCACCAGCAGAGTCCGAGCCAGGGGAAGCGAGACCCAGTACTTC.

The rearrangement uses TRBV12-3 or TRBV12-4 and TRBJ1-2; D gene ambiguous. The CDR3 is 15 amino acids. V lost 5 bases to trimming and J lost 4 bases, with 17 bases between them. CDR3 in amino acids: CASSPSPGSLYGYTF. The CDR3 DNA follows: TGTGCCAGCAGTCCATCCCCCGGGAGTCTCTATGGCTACACCTTC.

The chain recombines TRBV7-7 with TRBJ2-5, with 10 bases matching TRBD1. V gave up 3 bases and J gave up 3 bases; unmatched junction bases: 4. Germline V gives CDR1 SSHAT, CDR2 FNYEAQ (reference sequence). CDR3 length: 15 amino acids. CDR3 in DNA: TGTGCCAGCAGCTTTTCGACAGGGGGCGAAGAGACCCAGTACTTC. It specifies CASSFSTGGEETQYF.

The sample holds a few counts of this clonotype. V is TRBV6-4 and J is TRBJ2-3; TRBD2 aligns across 14 bases. V was pared by 3 bases and J by 4 bases, with 3 bases of the junction left unmatched. CDR1 MRHNA and CDR2 SNTAGT come from the germline V gene. CDR3 length equals 16 residues. CDR3 DNA sequence: TGTGCCAGCAGTGAGTCGGGACTAGCGGGGGCAGATACGCAGTATTTT. Translating it yields CASSESGLAGADTQYF.

The rearrangement uses TRBV20-1 and TRBJ2-1, with D perhaps TRBD2 (6 bases). The CDR3 covers 11 residues. Germline CDR1 and CDR2: DFQATT and SNEGSKA (reference sequence). This CDR3 is CRAGWGNEQFF. DNA for the CDR3: TGCAGGGCGGGGTGGGGCAATGAGCAGTTCTTC.

The DNA for the CDR3 is TGTGCCAGCAGGCACTCCCGACTTGACACCGGGGAGCTGTTTTTT. Protein sequence: CASRHSRLDTGELFF. V is TRBV7-8 and J is TRBJ2-2; D remains unclear. The CDR3 covers 15 residues. Germline V lookup: CDR1 SGHVS, CDR2 FQNEAQ. V was trimmed by 6 bases and J by 3 bases, leaving 14 bases between them.

This clonotype was seen only a few times. The chain recombines TRBV5-1 with TRBJ2-3; D not certain. The CDR3 spans 15 residues. V dropped 0 bases and J dropped 0 bases, with 8 bases sitting between them. CDR1 SGHRS and CDR2 YFSETQ come from the germline V gene. The CDR3 DNA reads as TGCGCCAGCAGCTTGGGTGTACCCAGCACAGATACGCAGTATTTT. It codes for CASSLGVPSTDTQYF.

The CDR3 is CSAATGSVYGYTF. Written as DNA, the CDR3 is TGCAGTGCTGCGACAGGATCGGTCTATGGCTACACCTTC. The rearrangement uses TRBV20-1 and TRBJ1-2, with a weak D call TRBD1 (6 bases). From germline, CDR1 is DFQATT and CDR2 SNEGSKA (reference sequence). Trimming cost V 5 bases and J 4 bases, with 14 bases left between them. CDR3 size: 13 residues.

The V and J genes are TRBV20-1 and TRBJ1-2; 7 positions agree with TRBD1. V was pared by 5 bases and J by 2 bases, with 8 bases of the junction left unmatched. The CDR3 has 14 amino acids. The germline gives CDR1 DFQATT, CDR2 SNEGSKA (reference sequence). CDR3 sequence (DNA): TGCAGTGCTGTCCCGGGACAGAGAAACTATGGCTACACCTTC. It codes for CSAVPGQRNYGYTF.